This entry lists 15 T cell receptor beta chains sequenced from one sample in a study of T-cell reconstitution after alpha-beta-depleted transplantation in children. A library of TCRbeta sequences, prepared with unique molecular identifiers, was generated. TCRdb reprocessed the PCR reads with MiXCR, giving one entry per CDR3 protein. The table shows approximately 630,000 distinct CDR3 sequences, with around 12% occurring only once. The sample was PBMCs, taken before TCRalphabeta/CD19-depleted stem cell transplant. The origin of the receptors is a girl under 10 years old with congenital amegakaryocytic thrombocytopenia, due to receive a stem cell transplant.

This clonotype was seen only a few times. The rearrangement joins TRBV5-4 to TRBJ2-2; D is perhaps TRBD1 or TRBD2 (5 bases each). CDR1 SGHNT and CDR2 YYREEE come from the germline V gene (reference sequence). V lost 3 bases to trimming and J lost 0 bases, with 18 bases between them. The CDR3 is 18 amino acids. The DNA for the CDR3 is TGTGCCAGCAGCTCATCCCTTTGGGGACCCGCGAACACCGGGGAGCTGTTTTTT. This translates into CASSSSLWGPANTGELFF.

This clonotype was counted only a few times. The chain employs TRBV19 and TRBJ1-5; D is ambiguous. The ends were cut back, 5 bases at V and 3 bases at J, with 8 bases in the middle. Germline V gene lookup returns CDR1 LNHDA and CDR2 SQIVND (reference sequence). This CDR3 region has 13 residues. The CDR3 nucleotides are TGTGCCAGTAGTGAGACGATCAATCAGCCCCAGCATTTT. Translating gives CASSETINQPQHF.

This clonotype was seen at least ten times. The chain uses TRBV5-1 and TRBJ2-2; tentatively, D is TRBD1 (6 bases). V shed 4 bases and J shed 5 bases, with 12 bases lying between them. Germline CDR1 reads SGHRS; CDR2 reads YFSETQ. The CDR3 is 14 amino acids. The DNA of the CDR3 is TGCGCCAGCAGCCCGGACAGCACGACCGGGGAGCTGTTTTTT. Encoded protein: CASSPDSTTGELFF.

This clonotype was found many times. The genes are TRBV20-1 and TRBJ2-3, with TRBD2 matching 13 bases. This CDR3 contains 14 residues. Germline V lookup: CDR1 DFQATT, CDR2 SNEGSKA (reference sequence). The junction had 4 bases not matched to a gene; V was cut back by 7 bases and J by 3 bases. The CDR3 spells CSELAGGRTDTQYF. DNA for the CDR3: TGCAGTGAACTAGCGGGAGGGAGGACAGATACGCAGTATTTT.

This clonotype was observed a handful of times. The chain uses TRBV11-2 and TRBJ2-3; unclear D gene. V was clipped by 3 bases and J by 6 bases, with 7 bases between them. The germline gives CDR1 SGHAT, CDR2 FQNNGV. This CDR3 spans 12 amino acids. Here the CDR3 DNA reads TGTGCCAGCAGCTTCCAACGGGATACGCAGTATTTT. Translating it yields CASSFQRDTQYF.

In this sample, this clonotype turned up many times. V gene TRBV20-1 combines with J gene TRBJ1-1; no reliable D call. Germline V gene sequence: CDR1 DFQATT, CDR2 SNEGSKA (reference sequence). Deletions cut 6 bases from V and 2 bases from J, with 13 bases between. This CDR3 spans 13 amino acids. The CDR3 region has the DNA TGCAGTGCCCAACTGAGTGCAAACACTGAAGCTTTCTTT. This encodes CSAQLSANTEAFF.

This clonotype has ten or more counts. J is TRBJ2-7 and V is TRBV10-3, with D possibly TRBD2 on 5 matching bases. The V gene's germline CDR1 is ENHRY and CDR2 SYGVKD. Trimming pared 3 bases from V and 7 bases from J, leaving 10 bases between. This CDR3 contains 12 residues. CDR3 in DNA: TGTGCCATCAGTGAAGAAACGGGGGAGCAGTACTTC. Protein sequence: CAISEETGEQYF.

This clonotype was counted at least ten times. This chain links TRBV9 with TRBJ1-1; D unclear. Germline values: CDR1 SGDLS, CDR2 YYNGEE. This CDR3 is 17 amino acids long. V lost 2 bases and J 3 bases, leaving 20 bases between the germline ends. CDR3 residues: CASSVGLARSYYTEAFF. Written as DNA, the CDR3 is TGTGCCAGCAGCGTTGGACTCGCGAGGTCGTATTACACTGAAGCTTTCTTT.

This clonotype was observed at least ten times. The chain carries TRBV6-1 and TRBJ2-5, with a possible D match to TRBD2 (6 bases). The V end lost 6 bases, the J end lost 3 bases, and 14 bases lay between the germline ends. CDR1 MNHNS and CDR2 SASEGT come from the germline V gene. CDR3 size: 14 residues. The CDR3 region has the DNA TGTGCCAGCAGACTAGGCGGGGCAAAAGAGACCCAGTACTTC. Protein product: CASRLGGAKETQYF.

In its sample, this clonotype was seen a few times. The V and J genes are TRBV7-3 and TRBJ2-7; perhaps TRBD2 as D (6 bases). The CDR3 consists of 15 residues. V was clipped by 1 base and J by 6 bases, with 16 bases between them. From germline, CDR1 is SGHTA and CDR2 FQGTGA. DNA of the CDR3: TGTGCCAGCAGCTTAATTGGCGGGACTGAAACCGAGCAGTACTTC. Translation gives CASSLIGGTETEQYF.

This sequence joins TRBV12-5 and TRBJ2-1; D tentatively reads TRBD1 or TRBD2 (5 bases each). The germline V gene encodes CDR1 LGHNT and CDR2 FRNRAP. CDR3 length: 14 residues. V lost 6 bases and J 10 bases, leaving 19 bases between the germline ends. CDR3 loop: CASGSGTPDQEQFF. CDR3 DNA sequence: TGTGCTAGTGGGTCCGGGACGCCTGATCAAGAGCAGTTCTTC.

This clonotype was picked up a small number of times. V is TRBV12-3 or TRBV12-4 and J is TRBJ2-5; D possibly corresponds to TRBD2 (6 bases). The ends were cut back, 6 bases at V and 5 bases at J, with 16 bases in the middle. The CDR3 runs 14 residues. CDR3 amino acids: CASSEAGLSETQYF. In nucleotides, the CDR3 is TGTGCCAGCAGCGAGGCGGGGCTATCGGAGACCCAGTACTTC.

This clonotype was seen only a few times. The gene calls are TRBV7-2 and TRBJ2-7; TRBD2 might be the D (6 bases). V was pared by 0 bases and J by 3 bases, with 12 bases between. Looked up from germline, CDR1 is SGHTA and CDR2 is FQGNSA. There are 15 residues in the CDR3. CDR3 loop: CASSLALGLSYEQYF. The CDR3 region has the DNA TGTGCCAGCAGCTTAGCGCTTGGACTAAGCTACGAGCAGTACTTC.

The J gene is TRBJ2-2, the V gene TRBV12-3 or TRBV12-4, with 8 positions matching TRBD1. The CDR3 loop spans 15 amino acids. Trimming at V came to 3 bases and at J to 3 bases, leaving 3 bases not matched to a gene. CDR3 nucleotides: TGTGCCAGCAGTTTTTCAGGGGGCTACACCGGGGAGCTGTTTTTT. It yields the protein CASSFSGGYTGELFF.

Points on this clonotype: A single base separates this from a much larger clone, so it may be a read error. The chain links TRBV27 to TRBJ2-1; D is perhaps TRBD2 (5 bases). CDR1 MNHEY and CDR2 SMNVEV come from the germline V gene (reference sequence). CDR3 length: 13 residues. DNA of the CDR3: TGTGCCAGCAGTTTACCTGACTACAATGAGGAGTTCTTC. As protein: CASSLPDYNEEFF.